The sequence of this TCR beta chain was determined in a study of patients and donors after allogeneic stem cell transplantation. TCRdb processed the RT-PCR reads anew with MiXCR; each CDR3 protein has one entry. This sample has approximately 60,000 distinct CDR3 sequences; about an eighth occur once, and the top ten carry approximately 32%. This clonotype was observed at least ten times. Trimming stripped 3 bases from V and 0 bases from J, with 6 bases between. The CDR3 is made up of 14 amino acids. The germline V gene encodes CDR1 LNHDA and CDR2 SQIVND (reference sequence). This chain connects TRBV19 to TRBJ1-3, with unresolved D. This clonotype was obtained from a human donor who was either an allogeneic HSCT recipient or a stem cell or donor lymphocyte infusion donor (not recorded which). It is not recorded whose cells these are; they may come from a transplant donor. The sequencing input was blood, either unsorted or a sorted T cell fraction (not recorded which). The CDR3 here is CASSMETSGNTIYF. Here the CDR3 DNA reads TGTGCCAGTAGTATGGAGACCTCTGGAAACACCATATATTTT.